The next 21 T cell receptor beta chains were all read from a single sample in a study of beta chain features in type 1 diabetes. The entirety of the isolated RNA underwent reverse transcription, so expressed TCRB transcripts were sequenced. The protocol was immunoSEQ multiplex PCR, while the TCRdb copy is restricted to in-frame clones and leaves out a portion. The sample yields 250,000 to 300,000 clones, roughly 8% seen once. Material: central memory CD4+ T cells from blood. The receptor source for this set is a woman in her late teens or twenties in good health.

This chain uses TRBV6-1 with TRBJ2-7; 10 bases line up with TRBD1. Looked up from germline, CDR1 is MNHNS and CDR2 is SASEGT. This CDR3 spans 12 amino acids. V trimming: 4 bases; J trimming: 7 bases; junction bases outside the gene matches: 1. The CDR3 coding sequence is TGTGCCAGCAGTGGACAGGGGGCGGAGCAGTACGTC. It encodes CASSGQGAEQYV.

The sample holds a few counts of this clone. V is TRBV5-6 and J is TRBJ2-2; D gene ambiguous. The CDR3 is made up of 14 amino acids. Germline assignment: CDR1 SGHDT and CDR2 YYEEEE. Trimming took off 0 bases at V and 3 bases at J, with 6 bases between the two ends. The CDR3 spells CASSLGVHTGELFF. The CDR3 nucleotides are TGTGCCAGCAGCTTGGGGGTCCACACCGGGGAGCTGTTTTTT.

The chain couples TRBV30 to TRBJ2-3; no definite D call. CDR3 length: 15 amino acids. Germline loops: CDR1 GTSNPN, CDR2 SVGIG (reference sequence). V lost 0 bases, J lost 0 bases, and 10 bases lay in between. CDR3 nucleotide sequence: TGTGCCTGGAGTGTTGCGCGTACTAGCACAGATACGCAGTATTTT. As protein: CAWSVARTSTDTQYF. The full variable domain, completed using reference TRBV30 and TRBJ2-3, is SQTIHQWPATLVQPVGSPLSLECTVEGTSNPNLYWYRQAAGRGLQLLFYSVGIGQISSEVPQNLSASRPQDRQFILSSKKLLLSDSGFYLCAWSVARTSTDTQYFGPGTRLTVL.

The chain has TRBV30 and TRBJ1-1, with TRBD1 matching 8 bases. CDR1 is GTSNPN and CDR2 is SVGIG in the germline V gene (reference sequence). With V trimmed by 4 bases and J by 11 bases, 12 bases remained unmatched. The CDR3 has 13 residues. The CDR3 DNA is TGTGCCTGGATCATCTCTCAGGGGGCAAGGGCTTTCTTT. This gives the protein CAWIISQGARAFF.

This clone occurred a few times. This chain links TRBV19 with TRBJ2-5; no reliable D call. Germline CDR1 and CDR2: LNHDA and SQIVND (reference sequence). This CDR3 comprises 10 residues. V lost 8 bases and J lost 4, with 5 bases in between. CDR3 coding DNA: TGTGCCAGTCCACCAGAGACCCAGTACTTC. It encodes CASPPETQYF.

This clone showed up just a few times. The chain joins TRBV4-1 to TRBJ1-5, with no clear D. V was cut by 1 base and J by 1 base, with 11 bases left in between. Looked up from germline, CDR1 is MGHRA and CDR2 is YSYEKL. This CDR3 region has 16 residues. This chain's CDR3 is CASSQAVVMSNQPQHF. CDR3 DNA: TGCGCCAGCAGCCAAGCCGTGGTGATGAGCAATCAGCCCCAGCATTTT.

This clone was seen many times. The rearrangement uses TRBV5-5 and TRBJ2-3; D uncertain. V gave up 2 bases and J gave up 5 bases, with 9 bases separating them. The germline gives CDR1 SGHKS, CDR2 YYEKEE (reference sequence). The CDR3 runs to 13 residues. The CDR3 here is CASSLGFGDTQYF. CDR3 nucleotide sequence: TGTGCCAGCAGCTTAGGATTCGGAGATACGCAGTATTTT.

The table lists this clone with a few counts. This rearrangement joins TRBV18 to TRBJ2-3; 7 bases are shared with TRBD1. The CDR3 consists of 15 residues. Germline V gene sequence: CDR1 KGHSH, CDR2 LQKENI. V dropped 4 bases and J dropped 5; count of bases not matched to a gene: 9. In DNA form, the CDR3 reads TGTGCCAGCTCACTCTCAACAGGGGCTAAAGATACGCAGTATTTT. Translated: CASSLSTGAKDTQYF.

The CDR3 is CASSPNRDRASGYTF. CDR3 DNA: TGTGCCAGCTCACCGAACCGGGACAGGGCTTCGGGCTACACCTTC. V and J are TRBV18 and TRBJ1-2; 9 bases align to TRBD1. The trim removed 3 bases at V and 8 bases at J, leaving 10 bases unmatched. The CDR3 is 15 amino acids. Germline V gene sequence: CDR1 KGHSH, CDR2 LQKENI.

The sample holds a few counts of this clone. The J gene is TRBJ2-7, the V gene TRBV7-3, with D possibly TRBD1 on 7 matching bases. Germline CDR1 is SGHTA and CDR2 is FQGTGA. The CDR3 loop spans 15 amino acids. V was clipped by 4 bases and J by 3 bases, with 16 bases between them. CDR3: CASSSQGGPLYEQYF. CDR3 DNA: TGTGCCAGCAGCTCCCAGGGGGGCCCCCTCTACGAGCAGTACTTC.

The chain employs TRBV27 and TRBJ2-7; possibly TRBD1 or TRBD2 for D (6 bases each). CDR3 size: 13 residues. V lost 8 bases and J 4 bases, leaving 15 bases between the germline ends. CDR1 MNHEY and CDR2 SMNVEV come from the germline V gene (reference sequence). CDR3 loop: CASRRGAKYEQYF. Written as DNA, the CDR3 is TGTGCCAGCCGAAGGGGGGCGAAATACGAGCAGTACTTC.

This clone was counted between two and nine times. DNA for the CDR3: TGTGCCAGCAGCTTCGGCACAGATACGCAGTATTTT. Translated, it gives CASSFGTDTQYF. The rearrangement joins TRBV5-5 to TRBJ2-3, with unresolved D. V dropped 2 bases and J dropped 1 base, with 2 bases sitting between them. This CDR3 is 12 amino acids long. CDR1 and CDR2 (germline): SGHKS, YYEKEE (reference sequence).

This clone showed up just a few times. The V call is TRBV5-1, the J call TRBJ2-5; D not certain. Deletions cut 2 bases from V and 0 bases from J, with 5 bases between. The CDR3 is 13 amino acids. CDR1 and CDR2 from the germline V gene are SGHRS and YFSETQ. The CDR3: CASSFAYQETQYF. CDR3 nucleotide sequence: TGCGCCAGCAGCTTCGCCTACCAAGAGACCCAGTACTTC.

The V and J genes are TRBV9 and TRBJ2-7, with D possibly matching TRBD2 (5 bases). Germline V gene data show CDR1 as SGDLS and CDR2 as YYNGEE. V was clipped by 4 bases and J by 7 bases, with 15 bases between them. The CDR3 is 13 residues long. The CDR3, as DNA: TGTGCCAGCAGCATTGCCTTCGGAGGAGAGCAGTACTTC. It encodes CASSIAFGGEQYF.

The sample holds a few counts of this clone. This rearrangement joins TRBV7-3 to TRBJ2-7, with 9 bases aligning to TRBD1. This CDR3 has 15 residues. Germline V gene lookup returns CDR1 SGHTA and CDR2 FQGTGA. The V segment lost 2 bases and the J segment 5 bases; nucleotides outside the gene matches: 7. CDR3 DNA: TGTGCCAGCAGCTTAGACGGGACAGGGATTAACGAGCAGTACTTC. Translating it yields CASSLDGTGINEQYF.

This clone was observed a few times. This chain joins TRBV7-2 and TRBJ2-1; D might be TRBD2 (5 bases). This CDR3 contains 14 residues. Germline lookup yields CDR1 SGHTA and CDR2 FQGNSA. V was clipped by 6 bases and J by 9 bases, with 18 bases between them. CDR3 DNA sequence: TGTGCCAGCAGTATCGATGAAGGGAGAAGTGAGCAGTTCTTC. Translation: CASSIDEGRSEQFF.

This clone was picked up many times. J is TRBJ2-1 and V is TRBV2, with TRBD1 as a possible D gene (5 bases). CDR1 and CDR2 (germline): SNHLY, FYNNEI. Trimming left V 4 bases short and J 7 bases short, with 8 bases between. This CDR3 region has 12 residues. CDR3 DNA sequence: TGTGCCAGCAGTGCGCAGGGAAATGAGCAGTTCTTC. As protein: CASSAQGNEQFF.

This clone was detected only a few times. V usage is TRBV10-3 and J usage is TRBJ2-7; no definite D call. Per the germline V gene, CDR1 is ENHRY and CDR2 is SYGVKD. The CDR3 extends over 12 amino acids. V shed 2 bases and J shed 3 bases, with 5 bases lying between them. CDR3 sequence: CAISEKGYEQYV. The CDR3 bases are TGTGCCATCAGTGAGAAGGGCTACGAGCAGTACGTC.

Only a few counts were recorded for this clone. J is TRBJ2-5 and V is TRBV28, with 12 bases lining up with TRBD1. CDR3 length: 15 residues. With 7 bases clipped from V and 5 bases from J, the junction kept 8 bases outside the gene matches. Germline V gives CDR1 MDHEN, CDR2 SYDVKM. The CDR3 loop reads CASTPGQGAWETQYF. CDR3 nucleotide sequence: TGTGCCAGCACCCCGGGACAGGGGGCTTGGGAGACCCAGTACTTC.

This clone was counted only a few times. DNA of the CDR3: TGTGCCAGCAGTACCCCCGGCACTAGCGGTTACAATGAGCAGTTCTTC. Its translation is CASSTPGTSGYNEQFF. The V gene is TRBV28, the J gene TRBJ2-1; 8 nucleotides agree with TRBD2. The ends lost 5 bases at V and 4 bases at J; junction bases unmatched: 10. The length of the CDR3 is 16 residues. The germline gives CDR1 MDHEN, CDR2 SYDVKM.

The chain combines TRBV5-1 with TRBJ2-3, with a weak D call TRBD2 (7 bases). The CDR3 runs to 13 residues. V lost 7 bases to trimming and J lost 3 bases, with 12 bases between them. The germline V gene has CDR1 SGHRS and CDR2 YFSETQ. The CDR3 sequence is CASGGAGTDTQYF. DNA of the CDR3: TGCGCCAGCGGGGGGGCCGGTACAGATACGCAGTATTTT. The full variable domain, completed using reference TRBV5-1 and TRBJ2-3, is KAGVTQTPRYLIKTRGQQVTLSCSPISGHRSVSWYQQTPGQGLQFLFEYFSETQRNKGNFPGRFSGRQFSNSRSEMNVSTLELGDSALYLCASGGAGTDTQYFGPGTRLTVL.